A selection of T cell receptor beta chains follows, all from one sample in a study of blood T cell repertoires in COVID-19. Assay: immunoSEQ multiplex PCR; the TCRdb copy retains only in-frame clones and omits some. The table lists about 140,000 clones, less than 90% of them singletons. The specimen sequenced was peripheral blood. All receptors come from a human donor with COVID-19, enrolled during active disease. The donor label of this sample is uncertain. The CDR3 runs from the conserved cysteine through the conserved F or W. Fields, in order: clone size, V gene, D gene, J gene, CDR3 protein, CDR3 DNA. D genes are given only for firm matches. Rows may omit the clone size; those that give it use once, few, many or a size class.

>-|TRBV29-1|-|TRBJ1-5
CSVGTGFAQPQHF
TGCAGCGTTGGTACAGGGTTCGCTCAGCCCCAGCATTTT
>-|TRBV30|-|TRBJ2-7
CAWSVQVYEQYF
TGTGCCTGGAGTGTACAGGTGTACGAGCAGTACTTC
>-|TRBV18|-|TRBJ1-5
CASSRGGGNQPQHF
TGTGCCAGCTCACGGGGGGGTGGCAATCAGCCCCAGCATTTT
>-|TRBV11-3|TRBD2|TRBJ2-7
CASSLDRLAGGNLYEQYF
TGTGCCAGCAGCTTAGATCGACTAGCGGGAGGGAACCTCTACGAGCAGTACTTC
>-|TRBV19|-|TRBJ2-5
CASSKNSQETQYF
TGTGCCAGTAGTAAGAATAGCCAAGAGACCCAGTACTTC
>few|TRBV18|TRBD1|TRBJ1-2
CASSALGTGGDDYGYTF
TGTGCCAGCTCCGCCTTGGGGACAGGGGGCGATGACTATGGCTACACCTTC
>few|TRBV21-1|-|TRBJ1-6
CASSKIGWLGQGNSPLHF
TGTGCCAGCAGCAAAATTGGTTGGTTGGGACAGGGAAATTCACCCCTCCACTTT
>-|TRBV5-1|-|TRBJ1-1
CASGPAVNTEAFF
TGCGCCAGCGGCCCCGCTGTGAACACTGAAGCTTTCTTT
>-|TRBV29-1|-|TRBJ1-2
CSVMGDSDGYTF
TGCAGCGTTATGGGGGACTCCGATGGCTACACCTTC
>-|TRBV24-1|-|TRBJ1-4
CATRSGEGEKLFF
TGTGCCACCAGGTCAGGGGAAGGAGAAAAACTGTTTTTT
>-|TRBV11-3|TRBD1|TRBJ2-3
CASSLTGQATDTQYF
TGTGCCAGCAGCTTAACAGGACAGGCCACAGATACGCAGTATTTT
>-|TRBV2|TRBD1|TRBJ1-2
CASSGGQGGGYTF
TGTGCCAGCAGCGGCGGACAGGGTGGTGGCTACACCTTC
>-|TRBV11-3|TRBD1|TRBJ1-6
CASSSYPWDSFSYNSPLHF
TGTGCCAGCAGCTCCTACCCCTGGGACAGCTTCTCCTATAATTCACCCCTCCACTTT
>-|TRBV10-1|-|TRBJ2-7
CASRSPRNEQYF
TGCGCCAGCAGGTCGCCGAGGAACGAGCAGTACTTC
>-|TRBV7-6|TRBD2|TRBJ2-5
CASSLVTSQFQETQYF
TGTGCCAGCAGCTTAGTGACTAGCCAGTTTCAAGAGACCCAGTACTTC
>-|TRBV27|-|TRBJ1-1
CASRSIYTEAFF
TGTGCCAGCAGGTCCATCTATACTGAAGCTTTCTTT
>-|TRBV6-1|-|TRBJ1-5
CASSAAGAPNNQPQHF
TGTGCCAGCAGTGCGGCGGGAGCCCCTAACAATCAGCCCCAGCATTTT
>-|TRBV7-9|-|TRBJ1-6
CASSLEGNSPLHF
TGTGCCAGCAGCTTAGAGGGGAATTCACCCCTCCACTTT
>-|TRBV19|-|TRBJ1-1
CASSILGHDTEAFF
TGTGCCAGTAGTATCCTGGGACATGACACTGAAGCTTTCTTT
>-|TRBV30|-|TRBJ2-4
CAWYQPRNPKNIQYF
TGTGCCTGGTACCAACCCAGGAACCCCAAAAACATTCAGTACTTC
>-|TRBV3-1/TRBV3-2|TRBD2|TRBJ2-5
CASSRGGAQETQYF
TGTGCCAGCAGCCGCGGGGGGGCACAAGAGACCCAGTACTTC
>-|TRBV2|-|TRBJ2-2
CASSPIGNTGELFF
TGTGCCAGCAGTCCTATCGGGAACACCGGGGAGCTGTTTTTT
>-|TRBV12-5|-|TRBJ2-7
CASGLSRYEQYF
TGTGCTAGTGGTCTGTCTAGATACGAGCAGTACTTC
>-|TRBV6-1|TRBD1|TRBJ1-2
CASSEGGTGNGYTF
TGTGCCAGCAGTGAAGGAGGGACAGGGAATGGCTACACCTTC
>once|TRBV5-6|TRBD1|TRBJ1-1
CASSFGTGVNTEAFF
TGTGCCAGCAGCTTCGGGACAGGGGTGAACACTGAAGCTTTCTTT
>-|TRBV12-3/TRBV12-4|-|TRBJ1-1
CASSFGADTEAFF
TGTGCCAGCAGTTTTGGGGCGGACACTGAAGCTTTCTTT
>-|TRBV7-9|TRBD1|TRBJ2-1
CASSYAGGGLYNEQFF
TGTGCCAGCAGCTACGCAGGGGGCGGGTTGTACAATGAGCAGTTCTTC
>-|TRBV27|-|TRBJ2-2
CASRLQDPANTGELFF
TGTGCCAGCCGGCTCCAGGATCCAGCGAACACCGGGGAGCTGTTTTTT
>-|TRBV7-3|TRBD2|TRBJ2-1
CASSLSGGDYNEQFF
TGTGCCAGCAGCCTAAGCGGGGGGGACTACAATGAGCAGTTCTTC
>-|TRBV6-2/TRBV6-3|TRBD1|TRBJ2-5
CASSPPPTGGMWRQETQYF
TGTGCCAGCAGCCCTCCTCCGACAGGGGGGATGTGGCGTCAAGAGACCCAGTACTTC
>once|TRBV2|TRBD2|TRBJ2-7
CASSAILTGTSPSYEQYF
TGTGCCAGCAGTGCTATACTGACCGGGACTAGCCCTTCTTACGAGCAGTACTTC
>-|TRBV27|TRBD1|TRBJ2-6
CASSFETGQSGANVLTF
TGTGCCAGCAGTTTCGAGACAGGGCAATCTGGGGCCAACGTCCTGACTTTC
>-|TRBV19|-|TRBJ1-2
CASTSEGRGSGYTF
TGTGCCAGTACCAGCGAGGGGAGGGGAAGTGGCTACACCTTC
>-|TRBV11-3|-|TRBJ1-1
CASSLSTEAFF
TGTGCCAGCAGCCTGAGCACTGAAGCTTTCTTT
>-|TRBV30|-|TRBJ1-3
CAWSPGYRNTIYF
TGTGCCTGGAGCCCGGGGTACAGAAACACCATATATTTT
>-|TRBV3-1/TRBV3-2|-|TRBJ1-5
CASSLSGISNQPQHF
TGTGCCAGCAGTCTCTCCGGTATTAGCAATCAGCCCCAGCATTTT
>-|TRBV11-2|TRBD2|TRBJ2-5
CASSLYGGAWETQYF
TGTGCCAGCAGCTTATACGGGGGGGCTTGGGAGACCCAGTACTTC
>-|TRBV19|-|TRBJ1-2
CASSIGESLRGYTF
TGTGCCAGTAGTATAGGTGAGTCCCTCCGTGGCTACACCTTC
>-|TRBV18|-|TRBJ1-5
CASSPSRGSQPQHF
TGTGCCAGCTCACCCTCCCGGGGAAGTCAGCCCCAGCATTTT
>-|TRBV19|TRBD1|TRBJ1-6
CASRLQGPSSSYNSPLHF
TGTGCCAGTAGGCTACAGGGGCCCTCTTCCTCCTATAATTCACCCCTCCACTTT
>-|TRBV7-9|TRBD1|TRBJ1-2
CASSLAEAGGHYTF
TGTGCCAGCAGCTTAGCGGAGGCAGGGGGGCACTACACCTTC
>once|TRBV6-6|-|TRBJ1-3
CASRTNSGNTIYF
TGTGCCAGCAGGACAAACTCTGGAAACACCATATATTTT
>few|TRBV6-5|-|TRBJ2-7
CASSPGDLYEQYF
TGTGCCAGCAGTCCGGGAGACCTTTACGAGCAGTACTTC
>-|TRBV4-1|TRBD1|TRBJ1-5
CASSQVFQRQGNSQPQHF
TGCGCCAGCAGCCAAGTTTTCCAGAGACAGGGGAATAGTCAGCCCCAGCATTTT
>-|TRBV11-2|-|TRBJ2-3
CASSLDKGGRDTQYF
TGTGCCAGCAGCTTAGACAAGGGAGGTCGAGATACGCAGTATTTT
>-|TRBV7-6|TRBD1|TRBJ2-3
CASSYLTGGESTDTQYF
TGTGCCAGCAGCTACCTGACAGGGGGCGAAAGTACAGATACGCAGTATTTT
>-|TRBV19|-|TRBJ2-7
CASRIAAGIPGEQYF
TGTGCCAGTAGAATCGCGGCAGGGATTCCTGGAGAGCAGTACTTC
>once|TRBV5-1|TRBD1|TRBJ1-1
CASSLQPPDRGQNTEAFF
TGCGCCAGCAGCTTGCAACCCCCCGACAGGGGGCAGAACACTGAAGCTTTCTTT
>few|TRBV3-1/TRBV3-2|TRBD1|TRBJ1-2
CASSQEDRGLGYTF
TGTGCCAGCAGCCAAGAGGACAGGGGGCTTGGCTACACCTTC
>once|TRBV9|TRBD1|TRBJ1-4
CASSKDREEKLFF
TGTGCCAGCAGCAAGGACAGGGAGGAAAAACTGTTTTTT
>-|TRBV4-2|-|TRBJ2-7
CASSQDYYTSTYEQYF
TGTGCCAGCAGCCAAGACTACTACACTTCCACCTACGAGCAGTACTTC
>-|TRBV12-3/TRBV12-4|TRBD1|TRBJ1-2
CASSDRGGYTF
TGTGCCAGCAGTGACAGGGGTGGCTACACCTTC
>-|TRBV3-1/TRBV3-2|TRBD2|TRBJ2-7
CASSLGLAGGYEQYF
TGTGCCAGCAGCCTGGGACTAGCGGGGGGATACGAGCAGTACTTC
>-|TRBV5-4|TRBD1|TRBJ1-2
CASSTWTGSYGYTF
TGTGCCAGCAGCACCTGGACAGGAAGCTATGGCTACACCTTC
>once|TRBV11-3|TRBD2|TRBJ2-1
CASSLDGASGGSTYNEQFF
TGTGCCAGCAGCTTAGATGGGGCTAGCGGGGGTTCGACTTACAATGAGCAGTTCTTC